Listed here is a single T cell receptor (beta chain). The sample contains more than one DNA sequence encoding this CDR3. The data were taken from a study of cytotoxic CD8 clonotypes in ibrutinib-treated CLL. Data came from immunoSEQ multiplex PCR; TCRdb stores just in-frame clones and leaves some out. The repertoire holds about 140,000 clones, with 70% to 90% as singletons. This clonotype was obtained from a human donor with chronic lymphocytic leukemia. The sequences come from PBMCs, collected after 36 months of ibrutinib treatment.

Here the CDR3 reads CASSLEGVAYEQYF. The CDR3 DNA follows: TGCGCCAGCAGCTTGGAAGGGGTCGCTTACGAGCAGTACTTC. The rearrangement links TRBV5-1 to TRBJ2-7; possible D gene TRBD1, 5 bases. The CDR3 has 14 residues. Germline V CDR1 and CDR2: SGHRS, YFSETQ. V shed 0 bases and J shed 4 bases, with 11 bases lying between them.